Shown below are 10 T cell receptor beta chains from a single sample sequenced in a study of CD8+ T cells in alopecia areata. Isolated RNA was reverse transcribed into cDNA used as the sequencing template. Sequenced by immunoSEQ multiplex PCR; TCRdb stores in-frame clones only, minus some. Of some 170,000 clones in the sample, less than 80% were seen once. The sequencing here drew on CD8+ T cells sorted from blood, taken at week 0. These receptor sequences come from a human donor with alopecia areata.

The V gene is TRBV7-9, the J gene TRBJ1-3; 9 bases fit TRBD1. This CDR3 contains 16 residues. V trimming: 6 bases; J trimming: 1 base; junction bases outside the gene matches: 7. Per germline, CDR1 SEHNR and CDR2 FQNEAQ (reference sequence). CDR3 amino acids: CASRTQQGASGNTIYF. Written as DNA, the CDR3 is TGTGCCAGCAGGACTCAACAGGGGGCTTCTGGAAACACCATATATTTT.

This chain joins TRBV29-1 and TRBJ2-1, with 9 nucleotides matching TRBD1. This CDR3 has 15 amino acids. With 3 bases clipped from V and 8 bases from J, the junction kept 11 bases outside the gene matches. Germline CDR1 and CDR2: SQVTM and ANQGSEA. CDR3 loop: CSVERTGTGFYEQFF. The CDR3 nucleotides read TGCAGCGTTGAGAGAACCGGGACAGGGTTTTATGAGCAGTTCTTC.

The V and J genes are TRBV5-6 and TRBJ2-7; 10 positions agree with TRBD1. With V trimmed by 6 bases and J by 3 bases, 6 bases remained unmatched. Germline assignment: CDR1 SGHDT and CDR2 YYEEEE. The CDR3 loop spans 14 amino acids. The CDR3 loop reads CASTPGTGDYEQYF. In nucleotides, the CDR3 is TGTGCCAGCACACCCGGGACAGGGGACTACGAGCAGTACTTC.

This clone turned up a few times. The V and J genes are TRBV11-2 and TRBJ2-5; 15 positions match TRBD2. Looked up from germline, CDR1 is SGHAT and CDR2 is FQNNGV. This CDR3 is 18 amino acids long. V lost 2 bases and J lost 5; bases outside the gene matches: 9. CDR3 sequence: CASSLSGWTSGGVETQYF. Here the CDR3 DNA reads TGTGCCAGCAGCTTATCGGGATGGACTAGCGGGGGGGTGGAGACCCAGTACTTC. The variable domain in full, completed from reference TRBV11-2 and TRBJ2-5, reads EAGVAQSPRYKIIEKRQSVAFWCNPISGHATLYWYQQILGQGPKLLIQFQNNGVVDDSQLPKDRFSAERLKGVDSTLKIQPAKLEDSAVYLCASSLSGWTSGGVETQYFGPGTRLLVL.

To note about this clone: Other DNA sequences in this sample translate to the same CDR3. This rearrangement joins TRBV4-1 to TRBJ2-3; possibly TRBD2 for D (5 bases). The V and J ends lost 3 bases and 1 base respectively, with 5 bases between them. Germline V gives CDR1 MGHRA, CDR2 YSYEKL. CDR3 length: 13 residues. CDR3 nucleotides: TGCGCCAGCAGCCAGGAGGGCACAGATACGCAGTATTTT. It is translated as CASSQEGTDTQYF.

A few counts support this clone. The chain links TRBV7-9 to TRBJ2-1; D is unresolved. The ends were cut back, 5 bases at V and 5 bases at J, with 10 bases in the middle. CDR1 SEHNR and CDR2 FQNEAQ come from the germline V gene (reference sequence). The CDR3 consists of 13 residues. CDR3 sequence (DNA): TGTGCCAGCAGCCCCCGCCGAGACAATGAGCAGTTCTTC. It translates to CASSPRRDNEQFF. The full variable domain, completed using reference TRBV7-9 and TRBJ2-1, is DTGVSQNPRHKITKRGQNVTFRCDPISEHNRLYWYRQTLGQGPEFLTYFQNEAQLEKSRLLSDRFSAERPKGSFSTLEIQRTEQGDSAMYLCASSPRRDNEQFFGPGTRLTVL.

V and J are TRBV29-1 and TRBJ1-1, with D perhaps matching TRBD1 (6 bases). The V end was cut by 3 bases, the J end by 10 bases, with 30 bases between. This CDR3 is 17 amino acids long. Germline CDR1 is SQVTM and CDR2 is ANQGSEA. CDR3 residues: CSVERGRDDNTVAAAFF. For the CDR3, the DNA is TGCAGCGTTGAGAGGGGGAGGGATGACAACACTGTAGCCGCAGCTTTCTTT.

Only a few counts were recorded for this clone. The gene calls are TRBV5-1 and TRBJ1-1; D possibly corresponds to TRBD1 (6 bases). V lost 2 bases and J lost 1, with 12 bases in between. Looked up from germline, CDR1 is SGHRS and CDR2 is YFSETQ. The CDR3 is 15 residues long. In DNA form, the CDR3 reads TGCGCCAGCAGCTTCTCTAGGACAGCGAACACTGAAGCTTTCTTT. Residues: CASSFSRTANTEAFF.

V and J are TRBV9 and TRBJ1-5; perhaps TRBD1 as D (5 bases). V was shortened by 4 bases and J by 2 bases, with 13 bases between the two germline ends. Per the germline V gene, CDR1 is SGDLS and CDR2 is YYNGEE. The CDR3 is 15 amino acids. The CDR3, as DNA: TGTGCCAGCAGCCTGGGAGTGGGGGGCAATCAGCCCCAGCATTTT. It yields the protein CASSLGVGGNQPQHF. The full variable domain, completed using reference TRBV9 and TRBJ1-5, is DSGVTQTPKHLITATGQRVTLRCSPRSGDLSVYWYQQSLDQGLQFLIQYYNGEERAKGNILERFSAQQFPDLHSELNLSSLELGDSALYFCASSLGVGGNQPQHFGDGTRLSIL.

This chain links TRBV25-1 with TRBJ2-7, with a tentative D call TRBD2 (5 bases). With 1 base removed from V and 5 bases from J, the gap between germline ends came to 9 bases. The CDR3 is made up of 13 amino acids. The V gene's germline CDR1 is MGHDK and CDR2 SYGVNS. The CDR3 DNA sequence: TGTGCCAGCAGTGAATTAGAGGGCCACGAGCAGTACTTC. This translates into CASSELEGHEQYF.